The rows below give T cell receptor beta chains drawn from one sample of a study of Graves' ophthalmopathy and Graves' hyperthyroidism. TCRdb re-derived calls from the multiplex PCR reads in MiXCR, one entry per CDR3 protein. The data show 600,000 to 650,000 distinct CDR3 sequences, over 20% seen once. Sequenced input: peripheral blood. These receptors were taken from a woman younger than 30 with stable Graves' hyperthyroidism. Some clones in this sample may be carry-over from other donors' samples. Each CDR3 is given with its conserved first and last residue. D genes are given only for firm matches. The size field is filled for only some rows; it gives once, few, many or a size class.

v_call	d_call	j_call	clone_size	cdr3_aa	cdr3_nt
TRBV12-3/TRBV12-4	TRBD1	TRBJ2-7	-	CASQLTGDEQYF	TGTGCCAGCCAACTAACAGGGGACGAGCAGTACTTC
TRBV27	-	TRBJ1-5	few	CAGVSLGSNQPQHF	TGTGCCGGGGTCTCCCTCGGTAGCAATCAGCCCCAGCATTTT
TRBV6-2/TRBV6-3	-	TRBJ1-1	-	CASSYSPRSTRNTEAFF	TGTGCCAGCAGTTACTCTCCTCGGTCTACAAGAAACACTGAAGCTTTCTTT
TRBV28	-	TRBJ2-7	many	CASTQNLYEQYF	TGTGCCAGCACCCAAAACCTCTACGAGCAGTACTTC
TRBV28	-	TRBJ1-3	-	CASRPPTTTAGNTIYF	TGTGCCAGCAGACCCCCGACAACCACCGCTGGAAACACCATATATTTT
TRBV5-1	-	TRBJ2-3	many	CASSARRHTRTDTQYF	TGCGCCAGCAGCGCCCGGAGACACACCCGCACAGATACGCAGTATTTT
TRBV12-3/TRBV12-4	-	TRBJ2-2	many	CASSFSPGELFF	TGTGCCAGCAGTTTTTCTCCCGGGGAGCTGTTTTTT
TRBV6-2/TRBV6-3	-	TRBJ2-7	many	CASRESGSSYEQYF	TGTGCCAGCAGGGAGAGCGGAAGCTCCTACGAGCAGTACTTC
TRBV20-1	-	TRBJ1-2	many	CSARDPRGRPSGYTF	TGCAGTGCTAGAGACCCCCGGGGTCGACCCTCTGGCTACACCTTC
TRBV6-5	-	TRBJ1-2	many	CASSYFGGGGYGYTF	TGTGCCAGCAGTTATTTTGGAGGGGGAGGCTATGGCTACACCTTC
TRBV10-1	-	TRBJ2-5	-	CASSEASDQETQYF	TGCGCCAGCAGTGAGGCTAGCGATCAAGAGACCCAGTACTTC
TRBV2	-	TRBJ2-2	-	CASSVKSTGELFF	TGTGCCAGCAGTGTTAAGTCCACCGGGGAGCTGTTTTTT
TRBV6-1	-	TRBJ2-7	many	CASRNRDGLSEQYF	TGTGCCAGCAGGAACCGGGACGGCCTTAGCGAGCAGTACTTC
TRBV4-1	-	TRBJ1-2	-	CASSQAQGYYGYTF	TGCGCCAGCAGCCAAGCGCAGGGATACTATGGCTACACCTTC
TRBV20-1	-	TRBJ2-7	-	CSASRGQIYEQYF	TGCAGTGCAAGCCGAGGACAGATCTACGAGCAGTACTTC
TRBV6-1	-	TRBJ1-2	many	CASSERGDLNYGYTF	TGTGCCAGCAGTGAACGGGGGGACCTTAACTATGGCTACACCTTC
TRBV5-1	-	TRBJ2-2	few	CASSPGHNTGELFF	TGCGCCAGCAGCCCAGGCCATAACACCGGGGAGCTGTTTTTT
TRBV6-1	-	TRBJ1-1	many	CASSPPEGKNTEAFF	TGTGCCAGCAGTCCCCCCGAGGGGAAGAACACTGAAGCTTTCTTT
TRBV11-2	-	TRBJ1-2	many	CASSLSLVGYGYTF	TGTGCCAGCAGCTTATCCCTGGTGGGCTATGGCTACACCTTC
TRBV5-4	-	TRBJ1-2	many	CASSWRRGRGKDYGYTF	TGTGCCAGCAGCTGGCGTCGAGGAAGGGGGAAGGACTATGGCTACACCTTC
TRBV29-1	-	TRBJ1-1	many	CSVTAAVNTEAFF	TGCAGCGTAACAGCGGCGGTGAACACTGAAGCTTTCTTT
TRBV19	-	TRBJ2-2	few	CASQRPGSDTGELFF	TGTGCCAGTCAGCGTCCCGGGAGTGACACCGGGGAGCTGTTTTTT
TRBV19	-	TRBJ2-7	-	CASSIRQGPYGQYF	TGTGCCAGTAGTATCAGGCAGGGGCCCTACGGGCAGTACTTC
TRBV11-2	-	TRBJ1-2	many	CASSLDPGHPYGYTF	TGTGCCAGCAGCTTAGACCCGGGACACCCCTATGGCTACACCTTC
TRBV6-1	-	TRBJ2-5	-	CASTVNAAILGETQYF	TGTGCCAGCACAGTTAATGCAGCTATATTAGGAGAGACCCAGTACTTC
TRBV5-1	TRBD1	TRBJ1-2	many	CASSRTGGEGGYTF	TGCGCCAGCAGCCGGACAGGGGGCGAAGGTGGCTACACCTTC
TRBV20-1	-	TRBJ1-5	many	CSATETGTSNQPQHF	TGCAGTGCTACAGAAACAGGGACGAGCAATCAGCCCCAGCATTTT
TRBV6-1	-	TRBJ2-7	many	CASSEAEHYEQYF	TGTGCCAGCAGTGAAGCTGAGCACTACGAGCAGTACTTC